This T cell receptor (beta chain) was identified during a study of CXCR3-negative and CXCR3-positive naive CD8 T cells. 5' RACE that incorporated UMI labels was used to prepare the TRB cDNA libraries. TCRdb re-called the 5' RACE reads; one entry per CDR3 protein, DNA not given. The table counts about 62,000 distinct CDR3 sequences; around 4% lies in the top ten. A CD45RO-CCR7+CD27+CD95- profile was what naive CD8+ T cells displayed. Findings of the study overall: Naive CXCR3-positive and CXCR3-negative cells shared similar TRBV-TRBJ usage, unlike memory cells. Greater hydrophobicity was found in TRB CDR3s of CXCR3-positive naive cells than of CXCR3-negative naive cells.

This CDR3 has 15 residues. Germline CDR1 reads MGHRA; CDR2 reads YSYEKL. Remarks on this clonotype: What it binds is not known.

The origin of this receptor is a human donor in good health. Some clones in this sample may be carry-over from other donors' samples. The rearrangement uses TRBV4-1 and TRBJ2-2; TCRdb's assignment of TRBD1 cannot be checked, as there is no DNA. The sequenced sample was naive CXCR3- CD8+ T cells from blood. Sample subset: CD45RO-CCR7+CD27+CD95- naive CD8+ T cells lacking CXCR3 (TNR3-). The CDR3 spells CASSLLGQNTGELFF.